A selection of T cell receptor beta chains follows, all from one sample in a study of Tregs in tolerant kidney transplant recipients. Sequenced by immunoSEQ multiplex PCR; TCRdb stores in-frame clones only, minus some. The table has some 90,000 clones, roughly 92% seen once. The material sequenced was CD8+ T cells from blood. The receptors come from a human donor in good health. Each CDR3 is given without its conserved first and last residue. Fields, in order: V gene, J gene, CDR3 protein.

TRBV9,TRBJ1-5,ASSPTSHHQPQH
TRBV5-5,TRBJ2-1,ASSLGRSSYNEQF
TRBV14,TRBJ2-1,ASSRALRQGARNEQF
TRBV27,TRBJ1-1,ASSLYPNTEAF
TRBV2,TRBJ1-1,ASASSQGARITEAF
TRBV6-1,TRBJ2-3,ASSESLLAGATDTQY
TRBV11-2,TRBJ1-5,ASSQGTGYNQPQH
TRBV5-4,TRBJ1-1,AALKGSDTEAF
TRBV5-5,TRBJ2-7,ASSAPTSGSYEQY
TRBV7-9,TRBJ2-1,ASSWGTGVYNEQF
TRBV5-5,TRBJ2-7,ASSSKYREPYEQY
TRBV2,TRBJ2-2,ASSPRDYPNTGELF
TRBV5-6,TRBJ1-1,ASSFAGGAF
TRBV5-1,TRBJ2-1,ASAGLAGDLDEQF
TRBV7-8,TRBJ1-6,ASSPQGVRSGGRNMNSPLH
TRBV5-6,TRBJ2-7,ASSSTWLYEQY
TRBV30,TRBJ2-1,AWSGWAGTSGSTYNEQF
TRBV30,TRBJ1-3,AWGWTAAGGNTIY
TRBV5-1,TRBJ2-5,ASSWRGLAGGRVKLATQY
TRBV7-9,TRBJ2-2,ASSLGLAGLNTGELF
TRBV15,TRBJ2-5,ATSRRDNKETQY
TRBV5-5,TRBJ1-2,ASSLAHSNYGYT
TRBV25-1,TRBJ1-1,ASSEYRGGEAF
TRBV9,TRBJ1-6,ASAGDGGSYNSPLH
TRBV7-8,TRBJ2-3,ASSSITGVETQY
TRBV18,TRBJ1-1,ASSGAGLNTEAF
TRBV5-1,TRBJ2-3,ASSLMVGAGLTDTQY
TRBV5-1,TRBJ2-1,ASSPEGRRYNEQF
TRBV7-9,TRBJ2-7,ASTPLFEQY
TRBV9,TRBJ1-3,ASSVEGSGNTIY
TRBV6-5,TRBJ1-1,ASSYSGLVEAF
TRBV10-2,TRBJ2-3,ASSHGLAGESGTQY
TRBV19,TRBJ2-7,ASSIIASTAPYEQY
TRBV12-5,TRBJ2-1,ASGLPYQYNEQF
TRBV4-1,TRBJ1-6,ASSQDQVLRLGNSPLH
TRBV18,TRBJ2-7,ASSPPEGRARYEQY
TRBV27,TRBJ2-7,ASSLQVTSEKEQY
TRBV13,TRBJ2-2,ASSPGGPELNTGELF
TRBV27,TRBJ1-2,ASSDPGQGYYGYT
TRBV9,TRBJ1-1,ASSTRQKPNTEAF
TRBV19,TRBJ2-2,ASSPQGGGELF
TRBV2,TRBJ2-7,ASRDRVYEQY
TRBV7-2,TRBJ2-7,ASSLLGTGGYEQY
TRBV11-2,TRBJ2-2,ASSFLSGELF
TRBV9,TRBJ1-2,ASSDRSLYGYT
TRBV6-4,TRBJ2-3,ASSPDGGGEDTQY
TRBV5-1,TRBJ1-1,ASSLAGEWAEAF
TRBV7-9,TRBJ2-7,ASSLAQGADYYEQY
TRBV27,TRBJ2-7,ASSLSVNYEQY
TRBV11-3,TRBJ2-1,ASSTYDRVGEQF
TRBV6-5,TRBJ2-1,ASSALAGGDEQF
TRBV6-1,TRBJ2-2,ASSELGVGELF
TRBV10-3,TRBJ1-3,AIAPAGNTIY
TRBV21-1,TRBJ2-1,ARGGLAPNEQF
TRBV2,TRBJ1-1,ASSEPNKNTEAF
TRBV10-3,TRBJ2-7,AISGSGDYEQY
TRBV27,TRBJ2-7,ASSFGLAGFYEQY